This is a list of T cell receptor beta chains from one sample in a study of cytomegalovirus exposure and HLA in healthy donors. Data came from immunoSEQ multiplex PCR; TCRdb stores just in-frame clones and leaves some out. The sample consists of 95,000 to 150,000 clones, 75% to 85% of them appearing once. Sequencing was carried out using PBMCs. All receptors derive from a woman aged 45-59 years in good health and CMV-seropositive. CDR3s include the opening cysteine and the closing phenylalanine or tryptophan. Fields, in order: V gene, J gene, clone size, CDR3 length, D gene, CDR3 DNA, CDR3 protein. The D gene is left open where the match is weak. Size values are once, few and many counts, or a class for expanded clones, and some rows have none.

V: TRBV6-4; J: TRBJ2-1; size: few; length: 15; D: TRBD2; DNA: TGTGCCAGCAGCAGACTAGCGGGCGACTACAATGAGCAGTTCTTC; CDR3: CASSRLAGDYNEQFF
V: TRBV27; J: TRBJ2-6; size: .; length: 17; D: .; DNA: TGTGCCAGCAGTTTATACTACCGGGGGTCTGGGGCCAACGTCCTGACTTTC; CDR3: CASSLYYRGSGANVLTF
V: TRBV5-6; J: TRBJ2-1; size: .; length: 13; D: TRBD2; DNA: TGTGCCAGCAGCTTGCTAGCGGGAGGTGAGCAGTTCTTC; CDR3: CASSLLAGGEQFF
V: TRBV7-9; J: TRBJ2-1; size: once; length: 14; D: TRBD1; DNA: TGTTCCAGCAGCTTTAACAGGGGTCACAATGAGCAGTTCTTC; CDR3: CSSSFNRGHNEQFF
V: TRBV18; J: TRBJ2-7; size: once; length: 13; D: .; DNA: TGTGCCAGCCACGCCAGGGGATCCTACGAGCAGTACTTC; CDR3: CASHARGSYEQYF
V: TRBV6-5; J: TRBJ2-7; size: .; length: 15; D: .; DNA: TGTGCCAGCAGTTCCGCAATCCACAGGTTTTACGAGCAGTACTTC; CDR3: CASSSAIHRFYEQYF
V: TRBV7-2; J: TRBJ2-2; size: .; length: 14; D: .; DNA: TGTGCCAGCAGCCCCCCTAAGCTCACCGGGGAGCTGTTTTTT; CDR3: CASSPPKLTGELFF
V: TRBV5-1; J: TRBJ2-3; size: .; length: 16; D: .; DNA: TGCGCCAGCAGCTGGAGGGGGGCGGGAGTCACAGATACGCAGTATTTT; CDR3: CASSWRGAGVTDTQYF
V: TRBV19; J: TRBJ1-1; size: .; length: 13; D: .; DNA: TGTGCCAGTAGTACCTTCCTAGGCTCTGAAGCTTTCTTT; CDR3: CASSTFLGSEAFF
V: TRBV27; J: TRBJ1-5; size: .; length: 15; D: .; DNA: TGTGCCAGCAGTAGTGGTATCGGGATGAATCAGCCCCAGCATTTT; CDR3: CASSSGIGMNQPQHF
V: TRBV5-1; J: TRBJ2-7; size: .; length: 14; D: TRBD2; DNA: TGCGCCAGCAGCTTGGCCGGGACTAGCTCTCTAACGGTCTTC; CDR3: CASSLAGTSSLTVF
V: TRBV4-1; J: TRBJ1-4; size: .; length: 13; D: .; DNA: TGCGCCACCAGCAGGACAGCTAATGAAAAACTGTTTTTT; CDR3: CATSRTANEKLFF
V: TRBV2; J: TRBJ1-5; size: .; length: 13; D: .; DNA: TGTGCCAGCAGTGTGGGCGTCGGTCAGCCCCAGCATTTT; CDR3: CASSVGVGQPQHF
V: TRBV6-1; J: TRBJ2-1; size: .; length: 14; D: .; DNA: TGTGCCAGCATCGACATGGTGCCCTACAATGAGCAGTTCTTC; CDR3: CASIDMVPYNEQFF
V: TRBV9; J: TRBJ1-4; size: .; length: 13; D: TRBD1; DNA: TGTGCCAGCAACCGACAGGGACGTGAAAAACTGTTTTTT; CDR3: CASNRQGREKLFF
V: TRBV6-5; J: TRBJ2-7; size: .; length: 14; D: .; DNA: TGTGCCAGCAGTTACGGGCAGGGACTCTACGAGCAGTACTTC; CDR3: CASSYGQGLYEQYF
V: TRBV19; J: TRBJ2-7; size: .; length: 14; D: .; DNA: TGTGCCAGTAGGCCCGAGTTAGCGGCATACGAGCAGTACTTC; CDR3: CASRPELAAYEQYF
V: TRBV9; J: TRBJ1-6; size: .; length: 14; D: .; DNA: TGTGCCAGCAGCGCACAGACAGATAATTCACCCCTCCACTTT; CDR3: CASSAQTDNSPLHF
V: TRBV7-9; J: TRBJ2-3; size: .; length: 13; D: TRBD2; DNA: TGTGCCAGCAGCATCCGGGAGGGAGATACGCAGTATTTT; CDR3: CASSIREGDTQYF
V: TRBV27; J: TRBJ1-4; size: .; length: 12; D: TRBD1; DNA: TGTGCCAGCAGTCGAGGGACAGGGCAACTGTTTTTT; CDR3: CASSRGTGQLFF
V: TRBV7-9; J: TRBJ2-1; size: once; length: 17; D: TRBD2; DNA: TGTGCCAGCAGCTTAGGCGGGGTAGCGGGAAAGTACAATGAGCAGTTCTTC; CDR3: CASSLGGVAGKYNEQFF
V: TRBV7-8; J: TRBJ1-2; size: .; length: 14; D: .; DNA: TGTGCCAGCAGCTTACAGGGTTCCAGAGACGGCTACACCTTC; CDR3: CASSLQGSRDGYTF
V: TRBV11-3; J: TRBJ1-1; size: once; length: 15; D: .; DNA: TGTGCCAGCAGCCTCGGAGGGTCTCAGAACACTGAAGCTTTCTTT; CDR3: CASSLGGSQNTEAFF
V: TRBV2; J: TRBJ2-1; size: .; length: 13; D: .; DNA: TGTGCCAGCAGTTACAGGCCCGACAATGAGCAGTTCTTC; CDR3: CASSYRPDNEQFF
V: TRBV30; J: TRBJ2-7; size: once; length: 15; D: .; DNA: TGTGCCTGGAGTGTAGTCCAGGGGAGCTCCTACGAGCAGTACTTC; CDR3: CAWSVVQGSSYEQYF
V: TRBV2; J: TRBJ1-5; size: .; length: 15; D: TRBD1; DNA: TGTGCCAGCAGTTTAGACAGGGGGACCTATCAGCCCCAGCATTTT; CDR3: CASSLDRGTYQPQHF
V: TRBV5-1; J: TRBJ2-7; size: .; length: 15; D: .; DNA: TGCGCCAGCAGCTTTGGTCAAGGGGCCCCCTGGGAGCAGTACTTC; CDR3: CASSFGQGAPWEQYF
V: TRBV7-7; J: TRBJ2-1; size: .; length: 13; D: TRBD1; DNA: TGTGCTAGCAGCTCAACAGGGGGCAGCGAGCAGTTCTTC; CDR3: CASSSTGGSEQFF
V: TRBV7-2; J: TRBJ2-7; size: .; length: 14; D: .; DNA: TGTGCCAGCAGCGTCCGACAGGATTCCTACGAGCAGTACTTC; CDR3: CASSVRQDSYEQYF
V: TRBV5-6; J: TRBJ1-1; size: few; length: 15; D: TRBD1; DNA: TGTGCCAGCAGCGCCATTTGGACAGGGAGTACTGAAGCTTTCTTT; CDR3: CASSAIWTGSTEAFF
V: TRBV7-8; J: TRBJ2-7; size: .; length: 17; D: .; DNA: TGTGCCAGCAGCTTGGGGGCTCAGATTCGAAACGTGCACGAGCAGTACTTC; CDR3: CASSLGAQIRNVHEQYF
V: TRBV19; J: TRBJ2-1; size: few; length: 16; D: TRBD2; DNA: TGTGCCAGTAGTATCCTAGCGGGAGGGCTGCACAATGAGCAGTTCTTC; CDR3: CASSILAGGLHNEQFF
V: TRBV11-2; J: TRBJ1-1; size: .; length: 16; D: TRBD1; DNA: TGTGCCAGCAGCGGACGCACGAGGGGGCTGGGCACTGAAGCTTTCTTT; CDR3: CASSGRTRGLGTEAFF
V: TRBV19; J: TRBJ2-2; size: .; length: 14; D: TRBD1; DNA: TGTGCCAGTGTGGAGGACAGGGACGCCGGGGAGCTGTTTTTT; CDR3: CASVEDRDAGELFF
V: TRBV5-1; J: TRBJ1-1; size: .; length: 17; D: .; DNA: TGCGCCAGCAGCTTGGCCGCCTCTCGGGGGAGTTGGACTGAAGCTTTCTTT; CDR3: CASSLAASRGSWTEAFF
V: TRBV5-8; J: TRBJ1-6; size: .; length: 12; D: .; DNA: TGTGCCAGCTGCCGAGGAAATTCACCCCTCCACTTT; CDR3: CASCRGNSPLHF
V: TRBV11-2; J: TRBJ2-3; size: .; length: 17; D: TRBD2; DNA: TGTGCCAGCACCCAACCTAGCGGACCTCTTGGCACAGATACGCAGTATTTT; CDR3: CASTQPSGPLGTDTQYF
V: TRBV10-3; J: TRBJ1-2; size: .; length: 14; D: .; DNA: TGTGCCATCAGTGAGTCGAACCCAGGCTATGGCTACACCTTC; CDR3: CAISESNPGYGYTF
V: TRBV30; J: TRBJ1-6; size: .; length: 16; D: .; DNA: TGTGCCTGGAGTACTTCCCGGACTTTCTGGAATTCACCCCTCCACTTT; CDR3: CAWSTSRTFWNSPLHF
V: TRBV5-6; J: TRBJ1-1; size: .; length: 18; D: TRBD1; DNA: TGTGCCAGCAGCACACCGACAGGGGCCTTAGCCATGAACACTGAAGCTTTCTTT; CDR3: CASSTPTGALAMNTEAFF
V: TRBV11-3; J: TRBJ2-1; size: .; length: 16; D: TRBD1; DNA: TGTGCCAGCAAAAAGCCGGGACAGGGAGTTAGAAATGAGCAGTTCTTC; CDR3: CASKKPGQGVRNEQFF
V: TRBV19; J: TRBJ1-4; size: .; length: 14; D: .; DNA: TGTGCCAGTAGTTCCCCGACACGGGAGGAAAAACTGTTTTTT; CDR3: CASSSPTREEKLFF